These T cell receptor beta chains were read from a single sample in a study of T cells in Graves' hyperthyroidism and ophthalmopathy. MiXCR, applied by TCRdb to the multiplex PCR reads, yields one record per CDR3 protein. The sample has roughly 500,000 distinct CDR3 sequences, about 45% seen once. Sample: peripheral blood or thyroid tissue (not recorded which). These receptors all come from an adult woman with Graves' disease, either hyperthyroidism or ophthalmopathy (not recorded which). The CDR3 runs from the conserved cysteine through the conserved F or W. D genes are given only for firm matches. Not every row has a clone size; where given, it reads once, few, many or a size class.

D gene | clone size | J gene | V gene | CDR3 protein | CDR3 DNA
TRBD1 | few | TRBJ1-2 | TRBV15 | CATSSLVQGRGGYTF | TGTGCCACCAGCAGTTTAGTACAGGGGCGGGGTGGCTACACCTTC
TRBD1 | . | TRBJ1-1 | TRBV20-1 | CSAPRGTGKPNTEAFF | TGCAGTGCGCCTAGGGGGACAGGGAAACCGAACACTGAAGCTTTCTTT
. | many | TRBJ2-2 | TRBV7-2 | CASSLTQAGTGELFF | TGTGCCAGCAGCTTAACCCAAGCGGGCACCGGGGAGCTGTTTTTT
. | . | TRBJ1-1 | TRBV9 | CASSVDEAGSVTEAFF | TGTGCCAGCAGCGTCGATGAAGCAGGTTCGGTCACTGAAGCTTTCTTT
. | once | TRBJ1-5 | TRBV7-9 | CASSLEVIDNQPQHF | TGTGCCAGCAGCTTGGAGGTTATTGACAATCAGCCCCAGCATTTT
. | many | TRBJ1-5 | TRBV29-1 | CSVGAANQPQHF | TGCAGCGTTGGGGCAGCTAATCAGCCCCAGCATTTT
TRBD1 | many | TRBJ2-6 | TRBV5-1 | CASSLDGRGTGANVLTF | TGCGCCAGCAGCTTGGACGGCAGGGGGACCGGGGCCAACGTCCTGACTTTC
. | . | TRBJ1-5 | TRBV11-2 | CAWSVSGLMNQPQHF | TGTGCCTGGAGTGTATCAGGACTTATGAATCAGCCCCAGCATTTT
. | many | TRBJ1-1 | TRBV7-9 | CASSPQGTRNTEAFF | TGTGCCAGCAGCCCACAGGGTACGAGGAACACTGAAGCTTTCTTT
TRBD2 | few | TRBJ2-7 | TRBV9 | CASSVGLAGAYEQYF | TGTGCCAGCAGCGTAGGATTAGCGGGGGCCTACGAGCAGTACTTC
TRBD1 | . | TRBJ2-7 | TRBV7-4 | CASSRQTGGTYEQYF | TGTGCCAGCAGCCGGCAGACAGGGGGGACCTACGAGCAGTACTTC
TRBD1 | . | TRBJ2-5 | TRBV29-1 | CSVGGQLETQYF | TGCAGCGTTGGGGGACAGTTAGAGACCCAGTACTTC
. | . | TRBJ2-7 | TRBV7-9 | CASSPPPSLEQYF | TGTGCCAGCAGCCCGCCGCCCTCACTCGAGCAGTACTTC
. | many | TRBJ1-3 | TRBV10-3 | CAISESRSTGNTIYF | TGTGCCATCAGTGAGTCGAGATCAACTGGAAACACCATATATTTT
. | . | TRBJ1-2 | TRBV20-1 | CSARDPTPVYGYTF | TGCAGTGCTAGAGATCCCACACCGGTCTATGGCTACACCTTC
. | . | TRBJ1-1 | TRBV12-3/TRBV12-4 | CASTLFRDTEAFF | TGTGCCAGCACCCTATTTCGGGACACTGAAGCTTTCTTT
. | . | TRBJ1-2 | TRBV4-3 | CASSQRLYGYTF | TGCGCCAGCAGCCAGCGACTCTATGGCTACACCTTC
TRBD1 | many | TRBJ1-3 | TRBV5-1 | CASSLRSTGALDGNTIYF | TGCGCCAGCAGCTTGAGGTCGACAGGGGCCTTGGACGGAAACACCATATATTTT
TRBD2 | . | TRBJ2-1 | TRBV10-2 | CATGGGLLAGGPYNEQFF | TGCGCCACCGGGGGAGGCCTTCTAGCGGGAGGGCCTTACAATGAGCAGTTCTTC
TRBD1 | few | TRBJ2-5 | TRBV9 | CASSRLGDRGQETQYF | TGTGCCAGCAGCCGCCTAGGGGACAGGGGGCAGGAGACCCAGTACTTC
. | few | TRBJ2-3 | TRBV2 | CASNPRTSTDTQYF | TGTGCCAGCAATCCTAGAACTAGCACAGATACGCAGTATTTT
. | . | TRBJ1-1 | TRBV27 | CASSQWVDTEAFF | TGTGCCAGCAGTCAATGGGTGGACACTGAAGCTTTCTTT
TRBD2 | . | TRBJ2-7 | TRBV4-2 | CASSHSSGSGVTYEQYF | TGTGCCAGCAGCCACTCTAGCGGGAGCGGAGTAACCTACGAGCAGTACTTC